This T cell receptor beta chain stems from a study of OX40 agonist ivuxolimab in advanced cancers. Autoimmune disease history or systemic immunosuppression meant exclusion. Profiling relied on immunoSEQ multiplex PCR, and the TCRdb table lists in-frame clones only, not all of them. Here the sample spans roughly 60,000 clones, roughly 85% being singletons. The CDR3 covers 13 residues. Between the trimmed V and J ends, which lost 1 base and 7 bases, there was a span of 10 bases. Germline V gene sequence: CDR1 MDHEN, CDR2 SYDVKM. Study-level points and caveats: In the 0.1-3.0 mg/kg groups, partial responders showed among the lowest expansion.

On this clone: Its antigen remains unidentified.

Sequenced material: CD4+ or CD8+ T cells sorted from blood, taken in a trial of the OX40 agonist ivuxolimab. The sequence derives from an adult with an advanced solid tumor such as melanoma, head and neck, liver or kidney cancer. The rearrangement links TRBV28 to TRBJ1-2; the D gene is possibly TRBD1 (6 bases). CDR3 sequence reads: CASSLLQGGGYTF. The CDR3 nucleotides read TGTGCCAGCAGTTTATTACAGGGAGGTGGCTACACCTTC.